The rows below give T cell receptor beta chains drawn from one sample of a study of OX40 agonist ivuxolimab in advanced cancers. Clones were read by immunoSEQ multiplex PCR, and TCRdb kept only the in-frame ones, dropping some. The repertoire holds 25,000 to 30,000 clones, with roughly 92% as singletons. Source: CD4+ or CD8+ T cells sorted from blood, taken in a trial of the OX40 agonist ivuxolimab. The receptors stem from an adult with an advanced solid tumor such as melanoma, head and neck, liver or kidney cancer. The CDR3 runs from the conserved cysteine through the conserved F or W. D genes are given only for firm matches. Not all rows give a size; the values are once, few, many and, for expanded clones, a class.

cdr3_nt	cdr3_aa	clone_size	v_call	j_call	d_call
TGTGCCAGCAGCTTGGCGGGGGCCGAGCAGTACTTC	CASSLAGAEQYF	few	TRBV5-4	TRBJ2-7	NA
TGTGCCTGGAGTTCGGTGATGAACACTGAAGCTTTCTTT	CAWSSVMNTEAFF	NA	TRBV30	TRBJ1-1	NA
TGCAGCGTTGAAATGGGGACAGACTCCTACGAGCAGTACTTC	CSVEMGTDSYEQYF	NA	TRBV29-1	TRBJ2-7	TRBD1
TGTGCCAGCAGTACGCAAAACAGGGGGCGCCTCTATGGCTACACCTTC	CASSTQNRGRLYGYTF	once	TRBV27	TRBJ1-2	TRBD1
TGCGCCAGCAGTTCCCTGGGGGTTGGCTACACCTTC	CASSSLGVGYTF	NA	TRBV10-2	TRBJ1-2	NA
TGCGCCAGCAGCCAAGGTCTAGCGGGCCTCTACGAGCAGTACTTC	CASSQGLAGLYEQYF	NA	TRBV4-1	TRBJ2-7	TRBD2
TGTGCCAGCAGCGCCGGACCAGGGACCCATGAGCAGTTCTTC	CASSAGPGTHEQFF	once	TRBV11-2	TRBJ2-1	NA
TGTGCCAGCAGCTTGGCGGCAGATACGCAGTATTTT	CASSLAADTQYF	NA	TRBV11-2	TRBJ2-3	NA
TGTGCCAGCCGGGACAGCATCACAGATACGCAGTATTTT	CASRDSITDTQYF	NA	TRBV2	TRBJ2-3	TRBD1
TGCAGTGTCGCAGACATGACTGGCTACACCTTC	CSVADMTGYTF	NA	TRBV20-1	TRBJ1-2	NA
TGTGCCAGCAGTTTGTCGGAAGGCGTGAACACTGAAGCTTTCTTT	CASSLSEGVNTEAFF	NA	TRBV27	TRBJ1-1	NA
TGTGCCAGCAGTTACTCCATGGGGGACTACGAGCAGTACTTC	CASSYSMGDYEQYF	NA	TRBV6-5	TRBJ2-7	NA
TGTGCCAGCAGTTTTAACATGAACACTGAAGCTTTCTTT	CASSFNMNTEAFF	NA	TRBV28	TRBJ1-1	NA
TGTGCCATCAGTGAGTCGATACAGCCGAACTATGGCTACACCTTC	CAISESIQPNYGYTF	NA	TRBV10-3	TRBJ1-2	NA
TGTGCCAGCAGAGCGACAGGGTACACTGAAGCTTTCTTT	CASRATGYTEAFF	NA	TRBV9	TRBJ1-1	TRBD1
TGTGCCAGTAGTAGGGAGGCCTCCTACAATGAGCAGTTCTTC	CASSREASYNEQFF	NA	TRBV19	TRBJ2-1	NA
TGCAGCGTTTATGACAGGGTTGAGAACAATGAGCAGTTCTTC	CSVYDRVENNEQFF	NA	TRBV29-1	TRBJ2-1	TRBD1
TGTGCCAGCAGTCCCCAGGAAGCGGGGGGGCTGCAGACCCAGTACTTC	CASSPQEAGGLQTQYF	NA	TRBV27	TRBJ2-5	TRBD2
TGTGCCAGCAGTTACGCCATCGGGGGGGATGAGCAGTTCTTC	CASSYAIGGDEQFF	NA	TRBV6-5	TRBJ2-1	TRBD2
TGTGCCAGCAGCTATGGGGGCACTGAAGCTTTCTTT	CASSYGGTEAFF	few	TRBV27	TRBJ1-1	NA
TGTGCCAGCAGCTTTAGACTAGCGGAAAACACCGGGGAGCTGTTTTTT	CASSFRLAENTGELFF	NA	TRBV7-6	TRBJ2-2	TRBD2
TGTGCCAGCAGTCCCTTCATTTTGAGCGGCGACGAGCAGTACTTC	CASSPFILSGDEQYF	NA	TRBV6-6	TRBJ2-7	NA
TGTGCCAGCAGTGCCGGGACAGGGTTGGGGTCTTATGGCTACACCTTC	CASSAGTGLGSYGYTF	NA	TRBV7-9	TRBJ1-2	TRBD1
TGCGCCAGCAGTCAATCGGAAATTTACGAGGGTCGGAACTATGGCTACACCTTC	CASSQSEIYEGRNYGYTF	NA	TRBV23-1	TRBJ1-2	NA
TGTGCCAGCTCCGGCGTAAGCGGGAGTCATAATGAGCAGTTCTTC	CASSGVSGSHNEQFF	NA	TRBV18	TRBJ2-1	TRBD2
TGTGCCTGGAGTGTAGGAGCCAGTGTGGCGGATCAGTTCTTC	CAWSVGASVADQFF	NA	TRBV30	TRBJ2-1	NA
TGTGCCAGCAGTCCCCGGGCAGGGGGCGAATACGAGCAGTACTTC	CASSPRAGGEYEQYF	NA	TRBV28	TRBJ2-7	TRBD1